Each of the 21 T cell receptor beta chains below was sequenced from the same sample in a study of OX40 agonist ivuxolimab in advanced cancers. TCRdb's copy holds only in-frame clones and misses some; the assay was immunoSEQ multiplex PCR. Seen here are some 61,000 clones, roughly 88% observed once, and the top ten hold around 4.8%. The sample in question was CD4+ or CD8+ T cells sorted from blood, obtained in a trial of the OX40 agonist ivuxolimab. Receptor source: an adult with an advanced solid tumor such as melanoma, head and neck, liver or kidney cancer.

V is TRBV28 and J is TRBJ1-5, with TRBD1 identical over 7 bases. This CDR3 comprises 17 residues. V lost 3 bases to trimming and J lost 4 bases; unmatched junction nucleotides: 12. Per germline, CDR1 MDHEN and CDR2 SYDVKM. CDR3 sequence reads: CASSFPSNRGRNQPQHF. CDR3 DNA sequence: TGTGCCAGCAGTTTTCCTTCTAACAGGGGCAGGAATCAGCCCCAGCATTTT.

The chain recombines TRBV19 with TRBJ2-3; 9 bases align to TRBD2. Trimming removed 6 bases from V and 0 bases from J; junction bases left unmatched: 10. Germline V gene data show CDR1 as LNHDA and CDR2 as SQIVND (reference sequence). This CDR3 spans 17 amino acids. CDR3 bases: TGTGCCAGTAGACACGGAGCGGGGGGCCCCAGCACAGATACGCAGTATTTT. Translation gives CASRHGAGGPSTDTQYF.

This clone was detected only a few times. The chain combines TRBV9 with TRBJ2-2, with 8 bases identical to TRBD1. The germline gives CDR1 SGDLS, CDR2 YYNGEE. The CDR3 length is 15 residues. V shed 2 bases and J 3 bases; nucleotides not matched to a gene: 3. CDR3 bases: TGTGCCAGCAGCGTGACAGGGGTGCACACCGGGGAGCTGTTTTTT. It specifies CASSVTGVHTGELFF.

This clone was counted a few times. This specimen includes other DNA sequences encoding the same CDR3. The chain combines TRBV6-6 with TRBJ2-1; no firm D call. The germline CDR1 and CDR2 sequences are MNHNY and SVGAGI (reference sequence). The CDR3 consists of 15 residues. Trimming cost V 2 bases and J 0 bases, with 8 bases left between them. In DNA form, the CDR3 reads TGTGCCAGCAGTTACGAGGCTAGCTCCTACAATGAGCAGTTCTTC. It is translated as CASSYEASSYNEQFF.

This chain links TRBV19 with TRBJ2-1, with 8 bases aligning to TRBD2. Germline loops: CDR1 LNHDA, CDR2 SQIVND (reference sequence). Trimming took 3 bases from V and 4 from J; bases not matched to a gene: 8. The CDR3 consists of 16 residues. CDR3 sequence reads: CASSIQSGGSYNEQFF. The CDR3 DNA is TGTGCCAGTAGTATCCAGTCGGGGGGGTCGTACAATGAGCAGTTCTTC.

CDR3 sequence (DNA): TGTGCCAGCACGGACAGACCTGATTCACCCCTCCACTTT. It yields the protein CASTDRPDSPLHF. The J gene is TRBJ1-6, the V gene TRBV6-6, with D maybe TRBD1 (6 bases). The CDR3 totals 13 residues. Germline CDR1 reads MNHNY; CDR2 reads SVGAGI (reference sequence). V was cut by 7 bases and J by 8 bases, with 12 bases left in between.

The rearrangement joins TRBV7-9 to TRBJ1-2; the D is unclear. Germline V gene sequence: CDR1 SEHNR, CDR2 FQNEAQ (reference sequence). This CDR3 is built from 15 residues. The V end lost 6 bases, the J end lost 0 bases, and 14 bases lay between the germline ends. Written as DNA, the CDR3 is TGTGCCAGCAGTCGCCTGCCAGAAGCTAACTATGGCTACACCTTC. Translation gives CASSRLPEANYGYTF.

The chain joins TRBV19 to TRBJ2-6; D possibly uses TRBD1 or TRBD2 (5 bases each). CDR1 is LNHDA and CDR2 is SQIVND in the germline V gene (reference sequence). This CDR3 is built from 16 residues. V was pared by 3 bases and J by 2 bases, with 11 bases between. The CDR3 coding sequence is TGTGCCAGTAGTATGGAAGGGACCCCTGGGGCCAACGTCCTGACTTTC. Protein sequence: CASSMEGTPGANVLTF.

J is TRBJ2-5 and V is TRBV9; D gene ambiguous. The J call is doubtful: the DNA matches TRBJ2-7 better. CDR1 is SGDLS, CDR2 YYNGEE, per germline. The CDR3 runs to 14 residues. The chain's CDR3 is CASSVELSSYEQYF. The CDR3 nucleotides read TGTGCCAGCAGCGTAGAACTGAGCTCCTACGAGCAGTACTTC.

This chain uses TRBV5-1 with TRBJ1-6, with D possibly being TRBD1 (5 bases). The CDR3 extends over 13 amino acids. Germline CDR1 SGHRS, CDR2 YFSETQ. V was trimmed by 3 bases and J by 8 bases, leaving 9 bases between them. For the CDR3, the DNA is TGCGCCAGCAGCTGGACGGGGGATTCACCCCTCCACTTT. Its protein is CASSWTGDSPLHF.

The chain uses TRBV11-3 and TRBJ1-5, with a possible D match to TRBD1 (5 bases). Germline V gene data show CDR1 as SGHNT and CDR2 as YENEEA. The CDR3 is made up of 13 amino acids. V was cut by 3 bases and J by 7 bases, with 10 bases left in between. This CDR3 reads CASSFGGGQPQHF. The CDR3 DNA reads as TGTGCCAGCAGCTTCGGGGGAGGCCAGCCCCAGCATTTT.

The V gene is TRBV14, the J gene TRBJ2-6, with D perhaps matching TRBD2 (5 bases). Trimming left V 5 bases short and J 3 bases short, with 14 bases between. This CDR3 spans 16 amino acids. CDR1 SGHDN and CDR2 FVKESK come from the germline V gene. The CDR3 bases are TGTGCCAGCAGCGGGTCGAGGGTCGGTGGGGCCAACGTCCTGACTTTC. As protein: CASSGSRVGGANVLTF.

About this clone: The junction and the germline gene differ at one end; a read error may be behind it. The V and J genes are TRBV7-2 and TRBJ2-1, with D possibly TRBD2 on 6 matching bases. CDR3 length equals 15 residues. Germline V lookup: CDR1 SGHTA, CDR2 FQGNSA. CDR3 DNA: TGTGCCAGCAGCCTAGCGATGAGCTCCTACAATGAGCAGTTCTTC. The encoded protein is CASSLAMSSYNEQFF.

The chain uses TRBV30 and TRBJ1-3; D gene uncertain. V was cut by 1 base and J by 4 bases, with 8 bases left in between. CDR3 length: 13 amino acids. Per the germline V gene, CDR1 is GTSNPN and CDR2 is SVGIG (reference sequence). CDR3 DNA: TGTGCCTGGAGTGCAACCGCCGGAAACACCATATATTTT. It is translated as CAWSATAGNTIYF.

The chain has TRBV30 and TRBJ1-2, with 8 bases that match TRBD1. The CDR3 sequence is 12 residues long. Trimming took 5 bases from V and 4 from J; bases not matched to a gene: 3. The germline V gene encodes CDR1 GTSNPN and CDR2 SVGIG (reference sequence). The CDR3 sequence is CAWSTGGYGYTF. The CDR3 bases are TGTGCCTGGTCTACAGGGGGCTATGGCTACACCTTC.

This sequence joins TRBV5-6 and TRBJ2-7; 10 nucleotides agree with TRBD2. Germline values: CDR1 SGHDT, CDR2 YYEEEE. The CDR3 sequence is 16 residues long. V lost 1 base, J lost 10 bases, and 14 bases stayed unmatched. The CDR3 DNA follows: TGTGCCAGCAGCTTGCCCCGAGGACTAGCGGCATCCTCCCAGTACTTC. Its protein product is CASSLPRGLAASSQYF.

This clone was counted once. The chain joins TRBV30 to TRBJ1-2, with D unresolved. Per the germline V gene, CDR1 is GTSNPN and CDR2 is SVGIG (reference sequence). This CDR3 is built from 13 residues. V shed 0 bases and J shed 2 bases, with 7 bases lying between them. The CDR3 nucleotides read TGTGCCTGGAGTGTACGGAACAACTATGGCTACACCTTC. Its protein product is CAWSVRNNYGYTF.

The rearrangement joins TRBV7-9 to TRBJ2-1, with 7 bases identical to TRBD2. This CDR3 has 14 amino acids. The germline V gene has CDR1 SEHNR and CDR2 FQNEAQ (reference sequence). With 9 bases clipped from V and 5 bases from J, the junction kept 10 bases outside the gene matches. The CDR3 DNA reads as TGTGCCAGTAAGGGGCTAGCGGAGAACAATGAGCAGTTCTTC. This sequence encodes CASKGLAENNEQFF.

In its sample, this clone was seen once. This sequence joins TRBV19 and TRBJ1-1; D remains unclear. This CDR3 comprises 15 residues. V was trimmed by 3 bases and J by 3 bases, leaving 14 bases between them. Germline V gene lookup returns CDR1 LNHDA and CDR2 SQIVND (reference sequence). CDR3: CASSMLKTFDTEAFF. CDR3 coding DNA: TGTGCCAGTAGTATGTTGAAGACCTTTGACACTGAAGCTTTCTTT.

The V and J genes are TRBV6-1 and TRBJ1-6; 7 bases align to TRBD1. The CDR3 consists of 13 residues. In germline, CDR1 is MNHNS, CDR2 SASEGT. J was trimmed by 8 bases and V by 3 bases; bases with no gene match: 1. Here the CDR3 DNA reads TGTGCCAGCAGTGACAGGGGGGATTCACCCCTCCACTTT. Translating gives CASSDRGDSPLHF.

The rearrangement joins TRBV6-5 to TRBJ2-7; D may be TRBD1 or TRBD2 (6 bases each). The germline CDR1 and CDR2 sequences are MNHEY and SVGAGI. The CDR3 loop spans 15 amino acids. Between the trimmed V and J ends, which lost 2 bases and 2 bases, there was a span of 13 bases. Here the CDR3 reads CASSYEVRGAYEQYF. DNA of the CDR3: TGTGCCAGCAGTTACGAGGTTAGGGGGGCCTACGAGCAGTACTTC.